The 7 T cell receptor beta chains below all came from one sample that was sequenced in a study of blood T cell repertoires in COVID-19. Assay used: immunoSEQ multiplex PCR; TCRdb lists only in-frame clones, some missing. Found here are 70,000 to 80,000 clones, approximately 90% of them singletons; the top ten hold 4.8%. Sequencing used peripheral blood. All receptors derive from a woman in her sixties or seventies with active COVID-19.

The sample holds one count of this clone. V and J are TRBV5-1 and TRBJ2-3, with a tentative D call TRBD2 (5 bases). The CDR3 totals 16 residues. Per germline, CDR1 SGHRS and CDR2 YFSETQ. Trimming removed 2 bases from V and 6 bases from J, with 19 bases in between. Written as DNA, the CDR3 is TGCGCCAGCAGCTTAAGGCCTGTGAGAGGACTGGATACGCAGTATTTT. Translating it yields CASSLRPVRGLDTQYF.

V and J are TRBV3-1 (or the pseudogene TRBV3-2) and TRBJ2-1; D perhaps matches TRBD2 (6 bases). Germline V lookup: CDR1 LGHDT, CDR2 YNNKEL (reference sequence). The CDR3 runs 15 residues. Trimming cost V 0 bases and J 9 bases, with 15 bases left between them. The CDR3 DNA sequence: TGTGCCAGCAGCCAAGATACGACTAGAAGCCGTGAGCAGTTCTTC. Protein: CASSQDTTRSREQFF.

V gene TRBV19 combines with J gene TRBJ2-1, with D maybe TRBD1 (5 bases). Germline V lookup: CDR1 LNHDA, CDR2 SQIVND (reference sequence). This CDR3 is built from 13 residues. V was cut by 8 bases and J by 6 bases, with 14 bases left in between. The CDR3 nucleotides read TGTGCCAGTCAGATCTTAGGGGTCAATGAGCAGTTCTTC. It yields the protein CASQILGVNEQFF.

Here the CDR3 reads CASSEARSGEPQHF. Written as DNA, the CDR3 is TGTGCCAGCAGTGAAGCCCGGTCGGGGGAGCCCCAGCATTTT. This chain joins TRBV6-1 and TRBJ1-5; a possible D gene is TRBD1 (5 bases). V lost 0 bases, J lost 8 bases, and 11 bases lay in between. Germline V gene lookup returns CDR1 MNHNS and CDR2 SASEGT. The CDR3 is 14 amino acids.

V is TRBV24-1 and J is TRBJ2-3; a weak D match, TRBD1 (6 bases). The CDR3 length is 15 residues. V lost 0 bases, J lost 4 bases, and 10 bases lay in between. Germline lookup yields CDR1 KGHDR and CDR2 SFDVKD. DNA for the CDR3: TGTGCCACCAGTGATTTGATTGGGGGCGCAGATACGCAGTATTTT. Its protein is CATSDLIGGADTQYF.

J is TRBJ2-5 and V is TRBV5-1; 10 bases are a match to TRBD1. The CDR3 length is 18 residues. V lost 3 bases and J lost 1; bases outside the gene matches: 12. Germline V gene sequence: CDR1 SGHRS, CDR2 YFSETQ. CDR3: CASSYDRGRLLGQETQYF. CDR3 sequence (DNA): TGCGCCAGCAGCTACGACAGGGGGCGGTTGCTGGGCCAAGAGACCCAGTACTTC.

J is TRBJ1-4 and V is TRBV6-6, with 10 bases identical to TRBD1. Germline CDR1 MNHNY, CDR2 SVGAGI (reference sequence). The CDR3 covers 14 residues. The junction had 8 bases not matched to a gene; V was cut back by 7 bases and J by 9 bases. This chain's CDR3 is CASTQGQGRKKLFF. The CDR3 bases are TGTGCCAGCACCCAGGGACAGGGGAGGAAAAAACTGTTTTTT.